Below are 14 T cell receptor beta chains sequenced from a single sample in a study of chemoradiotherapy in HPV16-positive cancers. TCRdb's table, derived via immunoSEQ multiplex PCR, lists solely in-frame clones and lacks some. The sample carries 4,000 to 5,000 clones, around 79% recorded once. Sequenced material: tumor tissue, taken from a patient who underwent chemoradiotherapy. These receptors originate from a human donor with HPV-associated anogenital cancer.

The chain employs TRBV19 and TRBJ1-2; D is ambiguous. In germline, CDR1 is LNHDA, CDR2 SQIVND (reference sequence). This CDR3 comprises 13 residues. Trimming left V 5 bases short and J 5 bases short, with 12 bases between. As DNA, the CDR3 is TGTGCCAGTAGTCCAGGCAGGCTATATGGCTACACCTTC. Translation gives CASSPGRLYGYTF.

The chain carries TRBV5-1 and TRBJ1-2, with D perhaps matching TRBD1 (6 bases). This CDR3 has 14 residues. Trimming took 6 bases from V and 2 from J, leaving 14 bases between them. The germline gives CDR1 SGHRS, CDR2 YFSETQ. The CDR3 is CASTLGGQNYGYTF. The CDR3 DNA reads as TGCGCCAGCACTCTTGGGGGGCAGAACTATGGCTACACCTTC.

The CDR3 reads CASSRRQGIYNEQFF. CDR3 bases: TGTGCCAGCAGTCGTCGGCAGGGTATCTACAATGAGCAGTTCTTC. This chain uses TRBV27 with TRBJ2-1; D is possibly TRBD1 (5 bases). The germline CDR1 and CDR2 sequences are MNHEY and SMNVEV (reference sequence). There are 15 residues in the CDR3. V was clipped by 5 bases and J by 3 bases, with 14 bases between them.

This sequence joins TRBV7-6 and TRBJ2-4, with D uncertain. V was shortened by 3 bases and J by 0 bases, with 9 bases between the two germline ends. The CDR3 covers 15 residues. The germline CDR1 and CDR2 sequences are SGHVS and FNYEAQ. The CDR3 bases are TGTGCCAGCAGCTTGGAAGAAGGAGCCAAAAACATTCAGTACTTC. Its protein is CASSLEEGAKNIQYF. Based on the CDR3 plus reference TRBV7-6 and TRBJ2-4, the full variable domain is GAGVSQSPRYKVTKRGQDVALRCDPISGHVSLYWYRQALGQGPEFLTYFNYEAQQDKSGLPNDRFSAERPEGSISTLTIQRTEQRDSAMYRCASSLEEGAKNIQYFGAGTRLSVL.

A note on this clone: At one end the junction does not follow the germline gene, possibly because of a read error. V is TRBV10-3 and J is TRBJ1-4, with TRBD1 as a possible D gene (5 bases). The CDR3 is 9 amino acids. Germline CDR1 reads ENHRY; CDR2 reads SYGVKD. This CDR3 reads CAITRNRTF. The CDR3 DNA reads TGTGCCATCACCAGGAATAGGACATTT.

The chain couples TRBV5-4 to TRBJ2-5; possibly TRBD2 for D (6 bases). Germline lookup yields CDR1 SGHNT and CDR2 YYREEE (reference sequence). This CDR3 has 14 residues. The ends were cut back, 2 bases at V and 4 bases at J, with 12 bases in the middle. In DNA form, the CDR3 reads TGTGCCAGCAGCTTTTCTCTAGCGACAGAGACCCAGTACTTC. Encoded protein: CASSFSLATETQYF.

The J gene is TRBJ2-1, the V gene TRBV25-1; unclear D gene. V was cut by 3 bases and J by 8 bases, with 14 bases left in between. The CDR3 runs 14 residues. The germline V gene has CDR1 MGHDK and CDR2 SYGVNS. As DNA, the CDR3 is TGTGCCAGCAGTGATGGGAATGGAGTTTATGAGCAGTTCTTC. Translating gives CASSDGNGVYEQFF.

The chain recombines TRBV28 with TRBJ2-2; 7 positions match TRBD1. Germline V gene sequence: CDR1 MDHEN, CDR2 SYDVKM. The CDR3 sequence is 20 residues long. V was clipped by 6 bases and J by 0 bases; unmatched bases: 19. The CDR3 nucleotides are TGTGCCAGCAGCACACGACAGGGAGCCTGGGTCGTAGCGAACACCGGGGAGCTGTTTTTT. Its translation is CASSTRQGAWVVANTGELFF.

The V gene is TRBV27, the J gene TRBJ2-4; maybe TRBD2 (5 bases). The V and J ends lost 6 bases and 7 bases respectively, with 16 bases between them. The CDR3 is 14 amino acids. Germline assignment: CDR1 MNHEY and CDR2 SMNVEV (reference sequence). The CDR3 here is CASSPRTSSNIQYF. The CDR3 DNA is TGTGCCAGCAGCCCCCGGACTTCGAGTAACATTCAGTACTTC.

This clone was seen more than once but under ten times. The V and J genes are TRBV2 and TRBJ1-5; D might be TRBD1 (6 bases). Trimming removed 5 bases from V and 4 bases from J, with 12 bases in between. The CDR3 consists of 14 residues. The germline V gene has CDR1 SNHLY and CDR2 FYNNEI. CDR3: CASSSGQFNQPQHF. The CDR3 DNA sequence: TGTGCCAGCAGTAGTGGACAGTTTAATCAGCCCCAGCATTTT. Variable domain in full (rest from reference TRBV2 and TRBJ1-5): EPEVTQTPSHQVTQMGQEVILRCVPISNHLYFYWYRQILGQKVEFLVSFYNNEISEKSEIFDDQFSVERPDGSNFTLKIRSTKLEDSAMYFCASSSGQFNQPQHFGDGTRLSIL.

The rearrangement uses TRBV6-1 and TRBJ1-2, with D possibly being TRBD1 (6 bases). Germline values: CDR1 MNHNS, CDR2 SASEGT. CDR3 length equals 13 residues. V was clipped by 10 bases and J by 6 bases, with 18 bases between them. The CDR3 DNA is TGTGCCATAAGGCACAGGGAGGTTGATGGCTACACCTTC. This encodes CAIRHREVDGYTF.

DNA for the CDR3: TGTGCCTGGAAGAAGGGTGCTGGAAACACCATATATTTT. Protein product: CAWKKGAGNTIYF. The chain is built from TRBV30 and TRBJ1-3; no definite D call. Germline lookup yields CDR1 GTSNPN and CDR2 SVGIG (reference sequence). CDR3 length: 13 residues. V lost 4 bases and J 2 bases, leaving 9 bases between the germline ends. Full variable domain (missing parts from reference TRBV30 and TRBJ1-3): SQTIHQWPATLVQPVGSPLSLECTVEGTSNPNLYWYRQAAGRGLQLLFYSVGIGQISSEVPQNLSASRPQDRQFILSSKKLLLSDSGFYLCAWKKGAGNTIYFGEGSWLTVV.

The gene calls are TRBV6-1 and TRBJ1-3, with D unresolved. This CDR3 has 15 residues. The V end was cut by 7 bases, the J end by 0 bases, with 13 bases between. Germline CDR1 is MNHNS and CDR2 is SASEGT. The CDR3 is CASIDQANSGNTIYF. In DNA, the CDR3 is TGTGCCAGCATAGATCAGGCTAACTCTGGAAACACCATATATTTT.

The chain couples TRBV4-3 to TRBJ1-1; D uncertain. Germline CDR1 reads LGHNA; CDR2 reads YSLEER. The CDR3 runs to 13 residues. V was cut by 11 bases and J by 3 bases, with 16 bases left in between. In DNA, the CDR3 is TGCGCCTCCCGACGGAGTATGGACACTGAAGCTTTCTTT. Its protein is CASRRSMDTEAFF.